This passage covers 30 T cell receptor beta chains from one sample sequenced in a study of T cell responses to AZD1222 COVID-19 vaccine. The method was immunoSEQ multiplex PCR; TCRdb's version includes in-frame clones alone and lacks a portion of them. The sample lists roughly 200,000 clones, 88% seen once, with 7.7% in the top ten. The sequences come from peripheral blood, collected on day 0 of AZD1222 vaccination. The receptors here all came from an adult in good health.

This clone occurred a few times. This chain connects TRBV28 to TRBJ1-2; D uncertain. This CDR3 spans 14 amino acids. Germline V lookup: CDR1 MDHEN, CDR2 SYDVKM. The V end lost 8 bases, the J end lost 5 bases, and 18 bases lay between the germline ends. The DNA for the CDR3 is TGTGCCAGCTTTGCCGCCCGGTTCGTGTATGGCTACACCTTC. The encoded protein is CASFAARFVYGYTF.

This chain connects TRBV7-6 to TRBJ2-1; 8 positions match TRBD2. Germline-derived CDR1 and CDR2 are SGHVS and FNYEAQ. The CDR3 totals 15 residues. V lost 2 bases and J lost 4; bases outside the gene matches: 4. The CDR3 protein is CASSLPLAGYNEQFF. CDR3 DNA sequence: TGTGCCAGCAGCTTACCCCTAGCGGGTTACAATGAGCAGTTCTTC.

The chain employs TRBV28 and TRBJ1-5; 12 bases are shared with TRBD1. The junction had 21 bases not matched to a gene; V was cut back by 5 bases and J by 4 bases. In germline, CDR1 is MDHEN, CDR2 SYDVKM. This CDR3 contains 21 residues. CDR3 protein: CASSPNGGTGGEMWRNQPQHF. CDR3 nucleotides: TGTGCCAGCAGTCCTAATGGGGGGACAGGGGGCGAGATGTGGCGAAATCAGCCCCAGCATTTT.

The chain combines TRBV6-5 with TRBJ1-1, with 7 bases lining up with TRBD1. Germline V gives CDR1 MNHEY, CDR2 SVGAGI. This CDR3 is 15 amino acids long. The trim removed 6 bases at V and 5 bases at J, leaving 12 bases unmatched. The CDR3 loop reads CASRQLTGARTEAFF. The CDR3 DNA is TGTGCCAGCAGACAACTTACAGGGGCGAGAACTGAAGCTTTCTTT.

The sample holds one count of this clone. The CDR3 is CASSYSTDRNTEAFF. CDR3 DNA: TGTGCCAGCAGTTACTCGACAGATAGGAACACTGAAGCTTTCTTT. The V and J genes are TRBV6-5 and TRBJ1-1; perhaps TRBD1 as D (5 bases). Germline lookup yields CDR1 MNHEY and CDR2 SVGAGI. This CDR3 has 15 residues. V lost 0 bases, J lost 1 base, and 9 bases lay in between.

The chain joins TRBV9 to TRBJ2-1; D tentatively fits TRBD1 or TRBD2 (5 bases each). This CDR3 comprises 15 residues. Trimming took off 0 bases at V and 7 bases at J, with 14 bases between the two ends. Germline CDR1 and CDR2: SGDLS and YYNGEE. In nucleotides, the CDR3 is TGTGCCAGCAGCGTAGGAGGGCAGGGTTGGAATGAGCAGTTCTTC. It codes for CASSVGGQGWNEQFF.

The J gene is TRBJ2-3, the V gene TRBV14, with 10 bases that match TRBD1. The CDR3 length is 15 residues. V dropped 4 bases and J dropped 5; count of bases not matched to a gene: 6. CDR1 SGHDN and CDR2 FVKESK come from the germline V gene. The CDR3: CASSRGQGEVDTQYF. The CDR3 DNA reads TGTGCCAGCAGCCGCGGACAGGGGGAGGTAGATACGCAGTATTTT. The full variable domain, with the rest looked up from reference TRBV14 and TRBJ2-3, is EAGVTQFPSHSVIEKGQTVTLRCDPISGHDNLYWYRRVMGKEIKFLLHFVKESKQDESGMPNNRFLAERTGGTYSTLKVQPAELEDSGVYFCASSRGQGEVDTQYFGPGTRLTVL.

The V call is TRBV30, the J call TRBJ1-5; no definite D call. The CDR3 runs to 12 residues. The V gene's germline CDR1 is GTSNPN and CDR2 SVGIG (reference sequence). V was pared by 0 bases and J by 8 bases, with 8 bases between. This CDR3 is CAWSVAREPQHF. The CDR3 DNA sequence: TGTGCCTGGAGTGTTGCGAGAGAGCCCCAGCATTTT.

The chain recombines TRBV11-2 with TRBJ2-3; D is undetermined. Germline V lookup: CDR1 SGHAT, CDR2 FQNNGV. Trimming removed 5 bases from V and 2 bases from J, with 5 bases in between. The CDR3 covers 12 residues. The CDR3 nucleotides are TGTGCCAGCAGCATACTCACAGATACGCAGTATTTT. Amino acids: CASSILTDTQYF.

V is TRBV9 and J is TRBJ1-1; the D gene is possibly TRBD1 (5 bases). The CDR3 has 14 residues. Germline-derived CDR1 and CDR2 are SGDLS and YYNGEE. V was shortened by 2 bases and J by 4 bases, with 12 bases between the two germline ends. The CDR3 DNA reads TGTGCCAGCAGCGTGTCGAGGGGTTCCACTGAAGCTTTCTTT. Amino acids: CASSVSRGSTEAFF.

The CDR3 here is CASSSRQRGASVGELFF. CDR3 coding DNA: TGTGCCAGCAGCTCCCGGCAACGGGGGGCGAGTGTGGGGGAGCTGTTTTTT. This chain joins TRBV7-9 and TRBJ2-2, with D possibly TRBD2 on 7 matching bases. The CDR3 runs to 17 residues. The V gene's germline CDR1 is SEHNR and CDR2 FQNEAQ (reference sequence). Trimming removed 4 bases from V and 8 bases from J, with 23 bases in between.

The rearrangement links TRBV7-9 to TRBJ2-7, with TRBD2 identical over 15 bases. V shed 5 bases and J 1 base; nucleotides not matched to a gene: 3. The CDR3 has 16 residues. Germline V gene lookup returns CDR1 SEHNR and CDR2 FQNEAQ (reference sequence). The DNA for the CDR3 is TGTGCCAGCAGCGTGGGACTAGCGGGGGGATCCTACGAGCAGTACTTC. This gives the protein CASSVGLAGGSYEQYF.

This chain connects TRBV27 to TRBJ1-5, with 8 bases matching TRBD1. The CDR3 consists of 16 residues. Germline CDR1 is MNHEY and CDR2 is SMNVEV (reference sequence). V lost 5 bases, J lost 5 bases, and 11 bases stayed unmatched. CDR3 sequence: CASSPGTGQFHQPQHF. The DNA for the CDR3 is TGTGCCAGCAGTCCCGGGACAGGTCAATTCCATCAGCCCCAGCATTTT.

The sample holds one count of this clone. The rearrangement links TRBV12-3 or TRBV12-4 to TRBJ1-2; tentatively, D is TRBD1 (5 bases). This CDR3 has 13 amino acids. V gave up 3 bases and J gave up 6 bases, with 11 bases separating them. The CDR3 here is CASSLGTRDGYTF. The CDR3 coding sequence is TGTGCCAGCAGTTTGGGGACCAGGGATGGCTACACCTTC.

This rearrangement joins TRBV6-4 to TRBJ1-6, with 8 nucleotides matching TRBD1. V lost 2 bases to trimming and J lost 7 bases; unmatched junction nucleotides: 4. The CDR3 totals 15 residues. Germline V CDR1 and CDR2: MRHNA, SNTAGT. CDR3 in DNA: TGTGCCAGCAGTGACCTCGGACAGGGCAATTCACCCCTCCACTTT. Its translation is CASSDLGQGNSPLHF.

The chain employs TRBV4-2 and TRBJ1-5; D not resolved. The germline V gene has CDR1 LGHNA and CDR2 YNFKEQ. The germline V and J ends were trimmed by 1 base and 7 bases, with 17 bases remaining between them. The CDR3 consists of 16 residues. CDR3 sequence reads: CASSQGAGRYGQPQHF. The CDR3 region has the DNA TGTGCCAGCAGCCAAGGGGCAGGAAGGTACGGGCAGCCCCAGCATTTT.

DNA for the CDR3: TGTGCCAGCAGCCTGGGACAGGGAGTCTACAATGAGCAGTTCTTC. Its translation is CASSLGQGVYNEQFF. The chain joins TRBV7-9 to TRBJ2-1; 9 nucleotides align to TRBD1. The CDR3 runs to 15 residues. Germline V lookup: CDR1 SEHNR, CDR2 FQNEAQ (reference sequence). V was pared by 5 bases and J by 3 bases, with 5 bases of the junction left unmatched.

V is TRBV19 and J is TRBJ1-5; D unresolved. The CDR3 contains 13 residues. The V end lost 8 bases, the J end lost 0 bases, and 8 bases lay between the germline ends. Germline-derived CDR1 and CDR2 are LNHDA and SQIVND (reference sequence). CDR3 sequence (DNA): TGTGCCAGTGCGCTATATAGCAATCAGCCCCAGCATTTT. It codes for CASALYSNQPQHF.

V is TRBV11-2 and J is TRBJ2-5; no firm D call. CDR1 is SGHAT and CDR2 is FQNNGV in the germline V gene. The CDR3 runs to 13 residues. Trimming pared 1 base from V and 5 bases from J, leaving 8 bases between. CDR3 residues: CASSLAPLETQYF. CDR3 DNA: TGTGCCAGCAGCTTAGCCCCCCTTGAGACCCAGTACTTC.

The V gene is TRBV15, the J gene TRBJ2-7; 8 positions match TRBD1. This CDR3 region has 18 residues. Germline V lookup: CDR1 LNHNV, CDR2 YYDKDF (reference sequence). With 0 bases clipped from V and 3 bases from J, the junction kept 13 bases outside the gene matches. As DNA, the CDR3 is TGTGCCACCAGCAGAGATCCCCCCGGAGCAGGGGGCCGCTACGAGCAGTACTTC. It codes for CATSRDPPGAGGRYEQYF.

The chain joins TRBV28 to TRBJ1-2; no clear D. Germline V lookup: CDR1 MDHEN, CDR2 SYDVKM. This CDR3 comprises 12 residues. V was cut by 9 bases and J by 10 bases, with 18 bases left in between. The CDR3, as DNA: TGTGCCAGTTCACAACGCACTGTAGACTACACCTTC. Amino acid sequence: CASSQRTVDYTF.

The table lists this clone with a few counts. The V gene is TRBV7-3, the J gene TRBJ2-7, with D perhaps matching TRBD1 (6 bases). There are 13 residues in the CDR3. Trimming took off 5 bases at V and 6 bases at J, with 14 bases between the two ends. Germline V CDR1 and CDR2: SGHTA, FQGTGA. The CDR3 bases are TGTGCCAGCAGCCAACAACAGGGAGTCGAGCAGTACTTC. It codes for CASSQQQGVEQYF. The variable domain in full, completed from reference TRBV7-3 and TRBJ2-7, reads GAGVSQTPSNKVTEKGKYVELRCDPISGHTALYWYRQSLGQGPEFLIYFQGTGAADDSGLPNDRFFAVRPEGSVSTLKIQRTERGDSAVYLCASSQQQGVEQYFGPGTRLTVT.

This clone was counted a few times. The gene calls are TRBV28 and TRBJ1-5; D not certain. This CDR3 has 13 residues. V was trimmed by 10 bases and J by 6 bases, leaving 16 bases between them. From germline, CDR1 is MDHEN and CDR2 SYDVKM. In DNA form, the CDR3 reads TGTGCCACCCAAAACGATATAAGTCAGCCCCAGCATTTT. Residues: CATQNDISQPQHF.

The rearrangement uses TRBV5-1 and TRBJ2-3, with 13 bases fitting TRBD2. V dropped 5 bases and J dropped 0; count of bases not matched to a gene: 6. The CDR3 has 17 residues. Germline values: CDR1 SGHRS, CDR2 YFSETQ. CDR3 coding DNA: TGCGCCAGCAGGGGACTAGCGGGGCCCCTAAGCACAGATACGCAGTATTTT. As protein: CASRGLAGPLSTDTQYF.

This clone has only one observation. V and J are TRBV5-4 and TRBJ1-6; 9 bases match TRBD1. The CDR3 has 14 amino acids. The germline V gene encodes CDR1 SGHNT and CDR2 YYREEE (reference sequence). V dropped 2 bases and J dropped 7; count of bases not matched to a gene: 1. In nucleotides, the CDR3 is TGTGCCAGCAGCTTTGGGACAGGGAATTCACCCCTCCACTTT. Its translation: CASSFGTGNSPLHF.

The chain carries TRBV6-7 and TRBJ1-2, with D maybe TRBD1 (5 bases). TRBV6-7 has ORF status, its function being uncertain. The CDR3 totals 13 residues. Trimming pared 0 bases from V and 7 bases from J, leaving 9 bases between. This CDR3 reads CASSYSTGRGYTF. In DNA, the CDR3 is TGTGCCAGCAGTTACTCGACGGGACGTGGCTACACCTTC.

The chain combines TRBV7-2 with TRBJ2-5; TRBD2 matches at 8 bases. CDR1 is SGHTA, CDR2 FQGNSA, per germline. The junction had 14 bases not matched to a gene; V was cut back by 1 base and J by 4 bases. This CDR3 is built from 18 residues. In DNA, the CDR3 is TGTGCCAGCAGCTTAGTCCCCGGAGTCGGGGGGGGCCGAGAGACCCAGTACTTC. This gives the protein CASSLVPGVGGGRETQYF.

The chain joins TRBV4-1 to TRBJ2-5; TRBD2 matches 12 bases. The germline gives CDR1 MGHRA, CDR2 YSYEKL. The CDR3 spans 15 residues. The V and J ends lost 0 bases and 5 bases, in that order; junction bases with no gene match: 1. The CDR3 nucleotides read TGCGCCAGCAGCCAAGAACTAGCGGGGGGTGAGACCCAGTACTTC. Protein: CASSQELAGGETQYF.

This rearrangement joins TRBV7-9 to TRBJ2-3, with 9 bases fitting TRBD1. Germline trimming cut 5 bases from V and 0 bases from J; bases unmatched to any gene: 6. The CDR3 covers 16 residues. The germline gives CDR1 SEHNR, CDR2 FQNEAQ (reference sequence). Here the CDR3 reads CASSKQGAMSTDTQYF. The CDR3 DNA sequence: TGTGCCAGCAGCAAACAGGGGGCGATGAGCACAGATACGCAGTATTTT.

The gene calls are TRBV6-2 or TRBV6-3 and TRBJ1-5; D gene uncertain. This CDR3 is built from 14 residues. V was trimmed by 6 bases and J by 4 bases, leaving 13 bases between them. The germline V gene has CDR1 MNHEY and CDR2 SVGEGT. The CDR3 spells CASSHDARNQPQHF. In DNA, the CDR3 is TGTGCCAGCAGCCACGACGCGAGGAATCAGCCCCAGCATTTT.